A selection of T cell receptor beta chains follows, all from one sample in a study of shared clonotypes between healthy human individuals. Clones were sequenced by immunoSEQ multiplex PCR, and TCRdb holds only the in-frame ones, with some missing. The sample lists 1,100,000 or so clones, approximately 78% occurring once. What was sequenced was memory CD4+ T cells from PBMCs. These receptors were collected from a man between 18 and 35 years old in good health. Some clones in this sample may be carry-over from other donors' samples. The CDR3 runs from the conserved cysteine through the conserved F or W. Each record gives: J gene, V gene, D gene, clone size, CDR3 DNA, CDR3 protein. A D gene is named only where the DNA matches it firmly. Expanded clones are given a class, and other clones once, few, many or no size at all.

TRBJ1-1 TRBV2 - - TGTGCCAGCAGTGGTCCGGGGGGCACTGAAGCTTTCTTT CASSGPGGTEAFF
TRBJ1-5 TRBV21-1 - once TGTGCCAGGGGCAGGGCTGGGCAGCCCCAGCATTTT CARGRAGQPQHF
TRBJ2-5 TRBV9 - - TGTGCCAGCAGCGTGGGGCAGACGGGAGAGACCCAGTACTTC CASSVGQTGETQYF
TRBJ2-4 TRBV9 TRBD1 many TGTGCCAGCAGCGTAGGGGGACAGGTCACAGCCAAAAACATTCAGTACTTC CASSVGGQVTAKNIQYF
TRBJ2-3 TRBV2 - - TGTGCCAGCAGCCGGGACTCCGGGACAGATACGCAGTATTTT CASSRDSGTDTQYF
TRBJ1-1 TRBV5-4 TRBD1 once TGTGCCAGCAGCTTCCGGGACAGGGAGGTTTCGGCTTTCTTT CASSFRDREVSAFF
TRBJ2-6 TRBV7-8 - - TGTGCCAGCAGCGCCATATCTGGGGCCAACGTCCTGACTTTC CASSAISGANVLTF
TRBJ2-5 TRBV29-1 TRBD1 once TGCAGCGGTGGGACAGGATCTGAGACCCAGTACTTC CSGGTGSETQYF
TRBJ2-1 TRBV5-6 - - TGTGCCAGCAGCTTAGGCAGGAGCTCCTACAATGAGCAGTTCTTC CASSLGRSSYNEQFF
TRBJ1-1 TRBV29-1 - few TGCAGCGTTGTCACAGCACCCACTGAAGCTTTCTTT CSVVTAPTEAFF
TRBJ2-7 TRBV4-2 - - TGTGCCAGCAGCCAATTAAGCGGCCTATACGAGCAGTACTTC CASSQLSGLYEQYF
TRBJ2-7 TRBV7-2 TRBD1 - TGTGCCAGCAGCTTCCGGGACAGAATACCCTACGAGCAGTACTTC CASSFRDRIPYEQYF
TRBJ1-1 TRBV28 TRBD1 - TGTGCCAGCAGTTTAACCGGACAGGCGATGAACACTGAAGCTTTCTTT CASSLTGQAMNTEAFF
TRBJ2-7 TRBV19 TRBD2 - TGTGCCAGTAGTAGGGGGACTAGCGGGAAGCAGTACTTC CASSRGTSGKQYF
TRBJ2-7 TRBV6-6 - - TGTGCCAGCAGTTCTGAGATCTACGAGCAGTACTTC CASSSEIYEQYF
TRBJ2-1 TRBV11-2 TRBD1 - TGTGCCAGCAGCGGAAGACAGGGGTCTCATAATGAGCAGTTCTTC CASSGRQGSHNEQFF
TRBJ2-3 TRBV5-1 - - TGCGCCAGCAGCTTCTACGCCCGCACAGATACGCAGTATTTT CASSFYARTDTQYF
TRBJ2-1 TRBV5-6 TRBD1 - TGTGCCAGCAGCTTTGGGGCGGGACAGGGGCTCAATGAGCAGTTCTTC CASSFGAGQGLNEQFF
TRBJ2-3 TRBV7-2 - few TGTGCCAGCAGCTTAGCGCCGCCAGATACGCAGTATTTT CASSLAPPDTQYF
TRBJ1-3 TRBV5-6 TRBD1 - TGTGCCAGCAGCCAAACCCTGACAGGGACTGGAAACACCATATATTTT CASSQTLTGTGNTIYF
TRBJ2-7 TRBV4-3 TRBD1 - TGCGCCAGCAGCCAAGCCCCGGACAGGGGGCTATACGAGCAGTACTTC CASSQAPDRGLYEQYF
TRBJ2-1 TRBV7-9 TRBD2 - TGTGCCAGCAGCCTACCGACTAGCGGGAGTCATGAGCAGTTCTTC CASSLPTSGSHEQFF
TRBJ2-1 TRBV2 - - TGTGCCAGCAGTGAATTTGGGGAGCAGTTCTTC CASSEFGEQFF
TRBJ2-2 TRBV5-1 - few TGCGCCAGCAGCTTGCGAGGTATGCGAACCGGGGAGCTGTTTTTT CASSLRGMRTGELFF
TRBJ2-1 TRBV18 - - TGTGCCAGCTCACCAAGACAGGCTTCGACGTACAATGAGCAGTTCTTC CASSPRQASTYNEQFF
TRBJ1-1 TRBV6-6 - many TGTGCCAGCAGTTACTCGTTCAGATTTGAAGCTTTCTTT CASSYSFRFEAFF
TRBJ1-5 TRBV7-2 - - TGTGCCAGCAGCTTAGGGCCCGGTCAGCCCCAGCATTTT CASSLGPGQPQHF
TRBJ1-5 TRBV28 - - TGTGCCAGCAGTTTGAGGGGTTGGCAGCCCCAGCATTTT CASSLRGWQPQHF
TRBJ2-7 TRBV11-1 TRBD2 - TGTGCCAGCAGCCCCAGCCGGGGGGGCTCCTACGAGCAGTACTTC CASSPSRGGSYEQYF
TRBJ1-2 TRBV28 - - TGTGCCAGCAGTTTATTGGGGGGCCGCTATGGCTACACCTTC CASSLLGGRYGYTF
TRBJ2-4 TRBV11-3 - - TGTGCCAGCAGCGAGACGGCAGCCAAAAACATTCAGTACTTC CASSETAAKNIQYF
TRBJ2-1 TRBV28 - - TGTGCCAGCAGACTCAGTCGGGGAAGCTCCTACAATGAGCAGTTCTTC CASRLSRGSSYNEQFF
TRBJ2-7 TRBV4-2 - - TGTGCCAGCAGCCAAGGGACTATCAGGACCTACGAGCAGTACTTC CASSQGTIRTYEQYF
TRBJ2-3 TRBV6-1 - few TGTGCCAGCAGTGATAGGACCCACACACCAGATACGCAGTATTTT CASSDRTHTPDTQYF
TRBJ2-7 TRBV16 - few TGTGCCAGCAGCCAACAAGGGGCCCTCCCGGGAGAGCAGTACTTC CASSQQGALPGEQYF
TRBJ2-3 TRBV19 TRBD1 - TGTGCCAGTAGTAACGACAGGGCCCCTAGCACAGATACGCAGTATTTT CASSNDRAPSTDTQYF
TRBJ2-5 TRBV5-4 TRBD1 - TGTGCCAGCAGCTTGGGGGCATCGACAGGGGTCGGGGAGACCCAGTACTTC CASSLGASTGVGETQYF
TRBJ2-1 TRBV18 TRBD2 once TGTGCCAGCTCACCACCCCTAGCGGGAGTCGTCAATGAGCAGTTCTTC CASSPPLAGVVNEQFF
TRBJ1-1 TRBV14 TRBD1 - TGTGCCAGCAGCCAACGTCAGGGGGCTGTTTGGACTGAAGCTTTCTTT CASSQRQGAVWTEAFF
TRBJ1-4 TRBV7-9 - - TGTGCCAGCAGCTTAGCGTCAGCAACTAATGAAAAACTGTTTTTT CASSLASATNEKLFF
TRBJ2-7 TRBV11-2 TRBD1 - TGTGCCAGCAGCTTCGGACAGGGGACTTACGAGCAGTACTTC CASSFGQGTYEQYF
TRBJ2-7 TRBV7-8 TRBD2 - TGTGCCAGCAGCTTATCCCGGACTAGCGGAGGTGTGAGGGAGCAGTACTTC CASSLSRTSGGVREQYF
TRBJ2-5 TRBV4-1 - - TGCGCCAGCAGCCCCCCCCAGATAGAGACCCAGTACTTC CASSPPQIETQYF